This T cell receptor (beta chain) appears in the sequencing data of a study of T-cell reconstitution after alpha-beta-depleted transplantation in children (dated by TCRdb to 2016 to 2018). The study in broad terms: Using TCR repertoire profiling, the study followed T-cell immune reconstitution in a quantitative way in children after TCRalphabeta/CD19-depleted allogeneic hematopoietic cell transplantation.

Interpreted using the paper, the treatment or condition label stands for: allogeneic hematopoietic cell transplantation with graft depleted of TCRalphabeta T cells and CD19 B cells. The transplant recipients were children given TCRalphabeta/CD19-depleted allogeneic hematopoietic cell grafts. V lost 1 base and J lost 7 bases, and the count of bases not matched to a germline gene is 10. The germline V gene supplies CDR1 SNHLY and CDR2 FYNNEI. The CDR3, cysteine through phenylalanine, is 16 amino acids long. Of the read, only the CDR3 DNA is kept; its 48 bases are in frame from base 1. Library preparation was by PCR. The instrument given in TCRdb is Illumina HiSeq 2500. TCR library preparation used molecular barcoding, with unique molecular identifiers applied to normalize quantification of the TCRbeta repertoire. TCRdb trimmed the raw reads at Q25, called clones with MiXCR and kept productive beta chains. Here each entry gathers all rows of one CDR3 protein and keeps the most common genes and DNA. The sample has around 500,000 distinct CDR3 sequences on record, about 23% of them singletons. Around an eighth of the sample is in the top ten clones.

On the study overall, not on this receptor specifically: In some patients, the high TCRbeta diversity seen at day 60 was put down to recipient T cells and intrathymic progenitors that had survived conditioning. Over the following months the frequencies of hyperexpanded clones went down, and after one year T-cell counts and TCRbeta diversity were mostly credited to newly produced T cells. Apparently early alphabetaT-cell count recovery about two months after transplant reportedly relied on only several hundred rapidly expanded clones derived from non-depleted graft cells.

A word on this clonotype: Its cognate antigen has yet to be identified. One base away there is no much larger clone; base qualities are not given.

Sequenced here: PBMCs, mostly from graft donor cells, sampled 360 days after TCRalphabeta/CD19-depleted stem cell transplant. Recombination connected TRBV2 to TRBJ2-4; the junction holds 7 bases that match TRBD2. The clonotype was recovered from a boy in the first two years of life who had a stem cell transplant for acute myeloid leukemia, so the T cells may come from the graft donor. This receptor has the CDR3 CASSEEGLSLFNIQYF. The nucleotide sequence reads TGTGCCAGCAGTGAAGAGGGACTAAGCCTTTTTAACATTCAGTACTTC.